The 9 T cell receptor beta chains below all came from one sample that was sequenced in a study of T-cell reconstitution after alpha-beta-depleted transplantation in children. The TCRbeta library was prepared with unique molecular identifiers. TCRdb passed the PCR reads through MiXCR, listing each CDR3 protein once. Among roughly 200,000 distinct CDR3 sequences listed, more than 12% were seen once. The sequencing here drew on PBMCs from the stem cell graft donor, taken from the stem cell graft. The receptors were sampled from a human donor who donated a stem cell graft to a child with acute lymphoblastic leukemia.

This clonotype came up many times. The chain combines TRBV7-8 with TRBJ1-1; no clear D. Trimming shortened V by 2 bases and J by 0 bases, and 10 bases separated the two germline ends. The CDR3 consists of 15 residues. CDR1 SGHVS and CDR2 FQNEAQ come from the germline V gene. CDR3 region: CASSLFERVNTEAFF. CDR3 DNA sequence: TGTGCCAGCAGCTTATTTGAACGGGTGAACACTGAAGCTTTCTTT.

This clonotype was seen many times. The chain combines TRBV5-6 with TRBJ1-1; TRBD1 is a possible D gene (5 bases). The V end was cut by 2 bases, the J end by 6 bases, with 11 bases between. Germline V gene sequence: CDR1 SGHDT, CDR2 YYEEEE. CDR3 length: 13 residues. The CDR3 sequence is CASSFWDVAEAFF. DNA of the CDR3: TGTGCCAGCAGCTTTTGGGACGTGGCTGAAGCTTTCTTT. The whole variable domain, remainder taken from reference TRBV5-6 and TRBJ1-1, is DAGVTQSPTHLIKTRGQQVTLRCSPKSGHDTVSWYQQALGQGPQFIFQYYEEEERQRGNFPDRFSGHQFPNYSSELNVNALLLGDSALYLCASSFWDVAEAFFGQGTRLTVV.

This clonotype appeared many times. The rearrangement uses TRBV5-1 and TRBJ2-5; D gene uncertain. V was pared by 6 bases and J by 5 bases, with 14 bases between. Germline CDR1 SGHRS, CDR2 YFSETQ. This CDR3 is built from 13 residues. The CDR3 protein is CASKTPEAETQYF. DNA of the CDR3: TGCGCCAGCAAGACCCCCGAAGCGGAGACCCAGTACTTC.

V is TRBV27 and J is TRBJ2-4; possibly TRBD1 for D (7 bases). V shed 6 bases and J shed 5 bases, with 17 bases lying between them. Looked up from germline, CDR1 is MNHEY and CDR2 is SMNVEV (reference sequence). The CDR3 has 15 amino acids. CDR3 residues: CASREGASFQNIQYF. The CDR3 DNA follows: TGTGCCAGCAGGGAGGGGGCGAGTTTCCAAAACATTCAGTACTTC.

This clonotype has at least ten counts. The gene calls are TRBV5-1 and TRBJ2-1; a possible D gene is TRBD2 (6 bases). V was pared by 1 base and J by 6 bases, with 11 bases between. The CDR3 length is 14 residues. Germline CDR1 is SGHRS and CDR2 is YFSETQ. The DNA for the CDR3 is TGCGCCAGCAGCTTGAGGACTATTCCCAATGAGCAGTTCTTC. Residues: CASSLRTIPNEQFF.

There are many counts of this clonotype. The CDR3 region is CASSHLLEQYF. The CDR3 nucleotides are TGTGCCAGCAGCCATCTCCTCGAGCAGTACTTC. The chain is built from TRBV3-1 and TRBJ2-7; D ambiguous. CDR1 and CDR2 (germline): LGHDT, YNNKEL (reference sequence). V was pared by 3 bases and J by 6 bases, with 6 bases between. This CDR3 has 11 amino acids.

The chain joins TRBV4-1 to TRBJ1-5; tentatively, D is TRBD1 (6 bases). In germline, CDR1 is MGHRA, CDR2 YSYEKL. The CDR3 is 15 amino acids. The germline V and J ends were trimmed by 4 bases and 2 bases, with 12 bases remaining between them. The CDR3 region is CASSPQGGGNQPQHF. Written as DNA, the CDR3 is TGCGCCAGCAGCCCACAAGGGGGAGGCAATCAGCCCCAGCATTTT.

This clonotype has a count of ten or more. The rearrangement links TRBV7-9 to TRBJ1-4, with TRBD1 matching 7 bases. Germline CDR1 is SEHNR and CDR2 is FQNEAQ (reference sequence). The CDR3 loop spans 14 amino acids. Trimming cost V 6 bases and J 5 bases; bases outside gene matches: 6. The CDR3 DNA reads TGTGCCAGCAGGGGGACAGCGGACAATGAAAAACTGTTTTTT. Translation: CASRGTADNEKLFF. Full variable domain (remainder filled in from reference TRBV7-9 and TRBJ1-4): DTGVSQNPRHKITKRGQNVTFRCDPISEHNRLYWYRQTLGQGPEFLTYFQNEAQLEKSRLLSDRFSAERPKGSFSTLEIQRTEQGDSAMYLCASRGTADNEKLFFGSGTQLSVL.

This clonotype was detected many times. V usage is TRBV10-3 and J usage is TRBJ1-5; no clear D. The CDR3 is made up of 14 amino acids. With 3 bases removed from V and 0 bases from J, the gap between germline ends came to 6 bases. CDR1 and CDR2 from the germline V gene are ENHRY and SYGVKD. CDR3 residues: CAISERDSNQPQHF. The DNA for the CDR3 is TGTGCCATCAGTGAAAGGGATAGCAATCAGCCCCAGCATTTT.